These 26 T cell receptor beta chains came from one sample sequenced in a study of blood T cell repertoires in COVID-19. Sequencing used immunoSEQ multiplex PCR; TCRdb keeps in-frame clones, though not all of them. The table lists roughly 73,000 clones, about 86% of them singletons. Sequencing used peripheral blood. Receptors originate from a man between 65 and 85 years old with active COVID-19.

The rearrangement joins TRBV5-6 to TRBJ1-5; 11 bases fit TRBD1. The CDR3 is 16 residues long. Looked up from germline, CDR1 is SGHDT and CDR2 is YYEEEE. V gave up 0 bases and J gave up 2 bases; unmatched junction bases: 1. Here the CDR3 reads CASSLAGQGGNQPQHF. The CDR3 coding sequence is TGTGCCAGCAGCTTGGCGGGACAGGGGGGCAATCAGCCCCAGCATTTT. The entire variable domain, with the rest obtained from reference TRBV5-6 and TRBJ1-5, is as follows: DAGVTQSPTHLIKTRGQQVTLRCSPKSGHDTVSWYQQALGQGPQFIFQYYEEEERQRGNFPDRFSGHQFPNYSSELNVNALLLGDSALYLCASSLAGQGGNQPQHFGDGTRLSIL.

This clone was seen a single time. V and J are TRBV24-1 and TRBJ2-5; 9 positions agree with TRBD1. The CDR3 is made up of 15 amino acids. The trim removed 3 bases at V and 5 bases at J, leaving 6 bases unmatched. Germline V gene lookup returns CDR1 KGHDR and CDR2 SFDVKD. DNA of the CDR3: TGTGCCACCAGTGATCAACAGGGGGCGGGTGAGACCCAGTACTTC. It specifies CATSDQQGAGETQYF.

The chain joins TRBV19 to TRBJ2-5; 12 bases are a match to TRBD2. Trimming took 0 bases from V and 1 from J; bases not matched to a gene: 3. The germline V gene has CDR1 LNHDA and CDR2 SQIVND (reference sequence). The CDR3 loop spans 17 amino acids. The CDR3 loop reads CASSIEGLAGTQETQYF. CDR3 DNA sequence: TGTGCCAGTAGTATAGAGGGACTAGCGGGCACCCAAGAGACCCAGTACTTC.

This chain links TRBV21-1 with TRBJ1-3; the DNA was not compared with TRBD1, the D call given in the table. TRBV21-1 is a documented pseudogene. The CDR3 has 16 amino acids. CDR3 protein: CASSKGAGLRRNTIYF. CDR3 DNA: TGTGCCAGCAGCAAGGGGGCCGGCCTAAGAAGAAACACCATATATTTT.

This chain joins TRBV28 and TRBJ2-1; 15 positions agree with TRBD2. The CDR3 runs 16 residues. V was clipped by 1 base and J by 8 bases; unmatched bases: 3. Per germline, CDR1 MDHEN and CDR2 SYDVKM. The CDR3: CASSLLGLAGGYEQFF. The CDR3 bases are TGTGCCAGCAGTTTATTAGGACTAGCGGGAGGGTATGAGCAGTTCTTC. The variable domain in full, completed from reference TRBV28 and TRBJ2-1, reads DVKVTQSSRYLVKRTGEKVFLECVQDMDHENMFWYRQDPGLGLRLIYFSYDVKMKEKGDIPEGYSVSREKKERFSLILESASTNQTSMYLCASSLLGLAGGYEQFFGPGTRLTVL.

The CDR3 DNA reads TGTGCCAGCCGAGATTGGGTCGGAGGAAAACTGTTTTTT. Its translation: CASRDWVGGKLFF. V usage is TRBV6-5 and J usage is TRBJ1-4; D uncertain. Trimming shortened V by 8 bases and J by 10 bases, and 17 bases separated the two germline ends. CDR3 length equals 13 residues. The V gene's germline CDR1 is MNHEY and CDR2 SVGAGI.

V gene TRBV5-1 combines with J gene TRBJ1-4; 10 bases map to TRBD1. The CDR3 has 16 amino acids. Germline V gene sequence: CDR1 SGHRS, CDR2 YFSETQ. Unmatched junction bases numbered 11, after V lost 4 bases and J lost 8 bases. CDR3 protein: CASSPGPRGQGEKLFF. CDR3 bases: TGCGCCAGCAGCCCGGGGCCCCGGGGACAGGGGGAAAAACTGTTTTTT. The full variable domain, with the rest looked up from reference TRBV5-1 and TRBJ1-4, is KAGVTQTPRYLIKTRGQQVTLSCSPISGHRSVSWYQQTPGQGLQFLFEYFSETQRNKGNFPGRFSGRQFSNSRSEMNVSTLELGDSALYLCASSPGPRGQGEKLFFGSGTQLSVL.

The chain employs TRBV9 and TRBJ2-7; TRBD2 aligns across 11 bases. CDR1 SGDLS and CDR2 YYNGEE come from the germline V gene. This CDR3 has 15 amino acids. After removal of 0 bases from V and 4 bases from J, the junction contained 3 bases not matched to a gene. This chain's CDR3 is CASSVGASGRYEQYF. The DNA of the CDR3 is TGTGCCAGCAGCGTAGGGGCTAGCGGGAGGTACGAGCAGTACTTC.

The rearrangement links TRBV3-1 (or the pseudogene TRBV3-2) to TRBJ2-1; D is unclear. The CDR3 extends over 15 amino acids. CDR1 LGHDT and CDR2 YNNKEL come from the germline V gene (reference sequence). V was trimmed by 4 bases and J by 10 bases, leaving 20 bases between them. CDR3 in DNA: TGTGCCAGCAGCCCCCCCCCGGTGTGGGTCAGGGAGCAGTTCTTC. Its translation is CASSPPPVWVREQFF.

This chain joins TRBV5-4 and TRBJ1-4; no clear D. The CDR3 contains 15 residues. V gave up 0 bases and J gave up 4 bases, with 10 bases separating them. Germline loops: CDR1 SGHNT, CDR2 YYREEE (reference sequence). The DNA for the CDR3 is TGTGCCAGCAGCTTGGGCCCCGGTGTTAATGAAAAACTGTTTTTT. This codes for CASSLGPGVNEKLFF.

This rearrangement joins TRBV6-5 to TRBJ2-1; TRBD2 aligns across 8 bases. J lost 12 bases, V lost 6 bases, and 10 bases had no gene match. Per the germline V gene, CDR1 is MNHEY and CDR2 is SVGAGI. CDR3 size: 13 residues. The DNA of the CDR3 is TGTGCCAGCAGCCCCCCGGGACTAGGGGTGCAGTTCTTC. Translated, it gives CASSPPGLGVQFF.

The chain joins TRBV5-6 to TRBJ2-7; 7 bases agree with TRBD2. This CDR3 has 13 amino acids. The V segment lost 4 bases and the J segment 6 bases; nucleotides outside the gene matches: 7. Per germline, CDR1 SGHDT and CDR2 YYEEEE. The CDR3 DNA reads as TGTGCCAGCAGCCCCGGTGGGGGGGGCGAGCAGTACTTC. This translates into CASSPGGGGEQYF. The full variable domain, completed using reference TRBV5-6 and TRBJ2-7, is DAGVTQSPTHLIKTRGQQVTLRCSPKSGHDTVSWYQQALGQGPQFIFQYYEEEERQRGNFPDRFSGHQFPNYSSELNVNALLLGDSALYLCASSPGGGGEQYFGPGTRLTVT.

The chain employs TRBV29-1 and TRBJ2-4; tentative D call: TRBD1 (7 bases). Per germline, CDR1 SQVTM and CDR2 ANQGSEA. The CDR3 is 12 amino acids. The V end lost 0 bases, the J end lost 11 bases, and 11 bases lay between the germline ends. CDR3 DNA: TGCAGCGTTGAAGATCAGGGGGGCCTTCAGTACTTC. Residues: CSVEDQGGLQYF.

The chain carries TRBV19 and TRBJ1-2, with D possibly being TRBD1 (5 bases). The germline CDR1 and CDR2 sequences are LNHDA and SQIVND (reference sequence). The CDR3 loop spans 16 amino acids. V was pared by 3 bases and J by 1 base, with 15 bases between. CDR3 bases: TGTGCCAGTAGTATGGGGGGAACAGGCGATAACTATGGCTACACCTTC. Translation gives CASSMGGTGDNYGYTF.

The rearrangement uses TRBV11-2 and TRBJ2-7; 11 bases map to TRBD2. V lost 5 bases to trimming and J lost 1 base; unmatched junction nucleotides: 4. Germline V lookup: CDR1 SGHAT, CDR2 FQNNGV. This CDR3 has 15 amino acids. For the CDR3, the DNA is TGTGCCAGCAGCCCCGGGACTAGCGGATCCTACGAGCAGTACTTC. Its translation: CASSPGTSGSYEQYF.

The chain employs TRBV21-1 and TRBJ2-3; the table's D call, TRBD2, was not checked against the DNA. TRBV21-1 is tagged as a pseudogene. This CDR3 contains 20 residues. In nucleotides, the CDR3 is TGTGCCAGCAGCAAACCCTGGACTAGCGGGAGGCCTCCTATCACAGATACGCAGTATTTT. Amino acid sequence: CASSKPWTSGRPPITDTQYF.

This clone was counted only a few times. V and J are TRBV10-3 and TRBJ1-1; D gene ambiguous. Germline V gives CDR1 ENHRY, CDR2 SYGVKD. V dropped 2 bases and J dropped 5 bases, with 18 bases sitting between them. This CDR3 is built from 16 residues. CDR3 sequence: CAISEPGPPGGTEAFF. In DNA, the CDR3 is TGTGCCATCAGTGAGCCCGGACCCCCCGGAGGGACTGAAGCTTTCTTT.

This rearrangement joins TRBV18 to TRBJ2-7; 10 positions agree with TRBD2. The CDR3 spans 17 residues. Germline-derived CDR1 and CDR2 are KGHSH and LQKENI. The V gene end was trimmed by 3 bases and the J gene end by 2 bases; junction bases not matched to a gene: 10. CDR3 loop: CASSPLPGTSAPYEQYF. In DNA, the CDR3 is TGTGCCAGCTCACCCCTTCCGGGGACTAGCGCGCCCTACGAGCAGTACTTC.

This chain uses TRBV7-2 with TRBJ2-3, with 8 bases that match TRBD2. The V segment lost 3 bases and the J segment 6 bases; nucleotides outside the gene matches: 17. In germline, CDR1 is SGHTA, CDR2 FQGNSA. The CDR3 covers 18 residues. The chain's CDR3 is CASSFVGPGLGVPDTQYF. DNA of the CDR3: TGTGCCAGCAGCTTTGTGGGCCCGGGACTAGGGGTCCCGGATACGCAGTATTTT.

The chain carries TRBV6-2 or TRBV6-3 and TRBJ2-7; tentatively, D is TRBD2 (5 bases). The CDR3 loop spans 14 amino acids. The V gene lost 6 bases and the J gene lost 0 bases, with 12 bases spanning the gap. Per germline, CDR1 MNHEY and CDR2 SVGEGT. Written as DNA, the CDR3 is TGTGCCAGCAGCCCGGACTGGAGCTCCTACGAGCAGTACTTC. It specifies CASSPDWSSYEQYF.

The chain links TRBV7-9 to TRBJ1-4; D is perhaps TRBD1 (6 bases). Germline CDR1 reads SEHNR; CDR2 reads FQNEAQ (reference sequence). This CDR3 region has 16 residues. Trimming stripped 5 bases from V and 4 bases from J, with 17 bases between. CDR3 residues: CASSKHRDHVNEKLFF. Here the CDR3 DNA reads TGTGCCAGCAGCAAACACAGGGATCACGTTAATGAAAAACTGTTTTTT.

The rearrangement joins TRBV27 to TRBJ2-2, with TRBD2 as a possible D gene (5 bases). The V end lost 5 bases, the J end lost 5 bases, and 18 bases lay between the germline ends. The V gene's germline CDR1 is MNHEY and CDR2 SMNVEV (reference sequence). The CDR3 consists of 16 residues. This CDR3 is CASSPRAPSGTGELFF. The CDR3 region has the DNA TGTGCCAGCAGTCCCCGGGCCCCCTCGGGGACCGGGGAGCTGTTTTTT.

This chain uses TRBV11-3 with TRBJ2-5; D is perhaps TRBD2 (5 bases). CDR3 length: 14 amino acids. Germline V lookup: CDR1 SGHNT, CDR2 YENEEA. V was shortened by 5 bases and J by 5 bases, with 15 bases between the two germline ends. This CDR3 reads CASSPPGVRETQYF. The CDR3 region has the DNA TGTGCCAGCAGCCCCCCCGGGGTTCGGGAGACCCAGTACTTC.

The chain links TRBV21-1 to TRBJ1-6. TRBV21-1 is given as a pseudogene. The CDR3 runs 17 residues. The CDR3 here is CASSKGDPPGNYSPLHF. The CDR3 DNA reads as TGTGCCAGCAGCAAAGGGGATCCCCCGGGAAATTATTCACCCCTCCACTTT.

This clone was seen only a few times. The J gene is TRBJ2-2, the V gene TRBV6-6; D not certain. This CDR3 spans 12 amino acids. Germline values: CDR1 MNHNY, CDR2 SVGAGI (reference sequence). Trimming removed 10 bases from V and 4 bases from J, with 10 bases in between. CDR3 region: CATSRGTGELFF. In DNA, the CDR3 is TGTGCCACCTCCCGCGGCACCGGGGAGCTGTTTTTT.

V and J are TRBV25-1 and TRBJ2-7; a possible D gene is TRBD1 (6 bases). V lost 4 bases and J lost 0, with 16 bases in between. Germline lookup yields CDR1 MGHDK and CDR2 SYGVNS. The CDR3 extends over 16 amino acids. The CDR3 region is CASSGPRDTYSYEQYF. The CDR3 nucleotides are TGTGCCAGCAGTGGACCACGGGACACCTACTCCTACGAGCAGTACTTC.